These 23 T cell receptor beta chains were all obtained from the same sample, sequenced in a study of T-cell memory formation after mild COVID-19. TCRdb recomputed calls from the 5' RACE reads with MiXCR, one row per CDR3 protein. The table has 60,000 to 65,000 distinct CDR3 sequences, roughly 10% seen once. The sequenced material came from PBMCs or a T cell subset sorted from them (not recorded which). The receptor source for this set is a young man who had mild COVID-19 (a few samples of this study predate the infection). Cell type and time point are not known.

The rearrangement joins TRBV5-1 to TRBJ2-3, with TRBD2 matching 9 bases. V was clipped by 4 bases and J by 0 bases; unmatched bases: 18. The CDR3 spans 20 residues. Germline V lookup: CDR1 SGHRS, CDR2 YFSETQ. In DNA, the CDR3 is TGCGCCAGCAGCCCAAGGAGCGGGGGGCCCACCACCTCTAGCACAGATACGCAGTATTTT. Encoded protein: CASSPRSGGPTTSSTDTQYF.

This clonotype was counted between two and nine times. The chain joins TRBV11-2 to TRBJ2-5, with 16 bases aligning to TRBD2. This CDR3 contains 15 residues. In germline, CDR1 is SGHAT, CDR2 FQNNGV. J lost 4 bases, V lost 6 bases, and 2 bases had no gene match. The CDR3 is CASRGLAGGLETQYF. As DNA, the CDR3 is TGTGCCAGCAGGGGACTAGCGGGGGGGCTAGAGACCCAGTACTTC.

V and J are TRBV12-3 or TRBV12-4 and TRBJ2-4; tentative D call: TRBD1 (5 bases). The ends were cut back, 9 bases at V and 0 bases at J, with 9 bases in the middle. The CDR3 sequence is 13 residues long. In DNA form, the CDR3 reads TGTGCCAGTAGGGGCCTAGCCAAAAACATTCAGTACTTC. This encodes CASRGLAKNIQYF.

This clonotype was detected ten times or more. The chain joins TRBV4-2 to TRBJ2-3, with D perhaps assigned TRBD1 or TRBD2 (5 bases each). Germline CDR1 reads LGHNA; CDR2 reads YNFKEQ. The V end lost 2 bases, the J end lost 2 bases, and 11 bases lay between the germline ends. The CDR3 loop spans 15 amino acids. CDR3 protein: CASSQFTGLTDTQYF. The CDR3 region has the DNA TGTGCCAGCAGCCAATTTACGGGGCTCACAGATACGCAGTATTTT.

This clonotype appeared many times. The chain recombines TRBV7-3 with TRBJ2-5; 15 positions match TRBD2. Germline V lookup: CDR1 SGHTA, CDR2 FQGTGA. With 5 bases clipped from V and 5 bases from J, the junction kept 6 bases outside the gene matches. The CDR3 is 16 amino acids. CDR3 DNA sequence: TGTGCCAGCAGCCGGACTAGCGGGGGGGCCCGGGAGACCCAGTACTTC. Residues: CASSRTSGGARETQYF.

Ten or more counts support this clonotype. A junction boundary mismatches the germline segment, possibly from a read error. The gene calls are TRBV6-2 or TRBV6-3 and TRBJ2-7, with D hard to call. Germline lookup yields CDR1 MNHEY and CDR2 SVGEGT. The CDR3 sequence is 11 residues long. The CDR3 nucleotides read TGTGCCAGCAGTGGCGGTAGACCCTACGCCTTC. Amino acids: CASSGGRPYAF.

The CDR3 nucleotides read TGCGCCAGCAGCGTAATATCCGGGACAGGGGCACCCCTCCACTTT. Its translation: CASSVISGTGAPLHF. The chain recombines TRBV5-1 with TRBJ1-6; 10 nucleotides match TRBD1. This CDR3 comprises 15 residues. V was clipped by 4 bases and J by 11 bases; unmatched bases: 9. Looked up from germline, CDR1 is SGHRS and CDR2 is YFSETQ.

V and J are TRBV5-6 and TRBJ1-5; D remains unclear. The germline V gene has CDR1 SGHDT and CDR2 YYEEEE. The CDR3 totals 15 residues. V shed 0 bases and J shed 2 bases, with 9 bases lying between them. The DNA for the CDR3 is TGTGCCAGCAGCTTGGCCCCGTGGGGCAATCAGCCCCAGCATTTT. This sequence encodes CASSLAPWGNQPQHF.

The chain employs TRBV7-2 and TRBJ1-2; possibly TRBD1 for D (5 bases). The CDR3 covers 15 residues. V lost 2 bases and J lost 2, with 12 bases in between. Germline CDR1 and CDR2: SGHTA and FQGNSA. CDR3 sequence reads: CASSLMLRGNYGYTF. The CDR3 nucleotides are TGTGCCAGCAGCTTAATGCTCCGGGGCAACTATGGCTACACCTTC.

This clonotype was recorded at least ten times. The V and J genes are TRBV20-1 and TRBJ2-1, with 9 bases that match TRBD1. J lost 5 bases, V lost 5 bases, and 1 base had no gene match. Germline V gives CDR1 DFQATT, CDR2 SNEGSKA (reference sequence). CDR3 size: 12 residues. The CDR3 sequence is CSAGDRDNEQFF. In nucleotides, the CDR3 is TGCAGTGCTGGGGACAGGGACAATGAGCAGTTCTTC.

The table lists this clonotype with a few counts. This sequence joins TRBV5-1 and TRBJ2-3; D perhaps matches TRBD2 (6 bases). This CDR3 is 14 amino acids long. The V end lost 4 bases, the J end lost 0 bases, and 9 bases lay between the germline ends. Germline V lookup: CDR1 SGHRS, CDR2 YFSETQ. The CDR3, as DNA: TGCGCCAGCAGCATAGGGACTAGCACAGATACGCAGTATTTT. Its translation: CASSIGTSTDTQYF.

The sample holds a few counts of this clonotype. The genes are TRBV10-3 and TRBJ2-3; TRBD2 agrees at 11 bases. Germline CDR1 reads ENHRY; CDR2 reads SYGVKD. The CDR3 runs to 17 residues. The trim removed 4 bases at V and 4 bases at J, leaving 10 bases unmatched. The CDR3 is CAISGLAGHLTPDTQYF. The CDR3 DNA is TGTGCCATCAGTGGACTAGCGGGGCACCTCACCCCAGATACGCAGTATTTT.

This clonotype has more than one count but fewer than ten. The chain employs TRBV7-9 and TRBJ2-7, with TRBD1 identical over 7 bases. The J segment lost 2 bases and the V segment lost 5 bases, leaving 9 bases of the junction unmatched. Germline CDR1 reads SEHNR; CDR2 reads FQNEAQ (reference sequence). CDR3 length: 15 residues. CDR3 loop: CASSALDRDTYEQYF. The CDR3 bases are TGTGCCAGCAGCGCACTCGACAGGGACACCTACGAGCAGTACTTC. The full variable domain, with the rest looked up from reference TRBV7-9 and TRBJ2-7, is DTGVSQNPRHKITKRGQNVTFRCDPISEHNRLYWYRQTLGQGPEFLTYFQNEAQLEKSRLLSDRFSAERPKGSFSTLEIQRTEQGDSAMYLCASSALDRDTYEQYFGPGTRLTVT.

The V gene is TRBV20-1, the J gene TRBJ2-1, with 9 bases fitting TRBD2. The CDR3 is 18 amino acids. The V and J ends lost 1 base and 2 bases, in that order; junction bases with no gene match: 12. Germline lookup yields CDR1 DFQATT and CDR2 SNEGSKA (reference sequence). The CDR3 is CSARANGLAGTAYNEQFF. The CDR3 DNA follows: TGCAGTGCTAGAGCTAACGGGCTAGCGGGGACCGCCTACAATGAGCAGTTCTTC.

The chain has TRBV7-9 and TRBJ1-1; 8 bases are shared with TRBD1. The CDR3 loop spans 11 amino acids. The V segment lost 10 bases and the J segment 12 bases; nucleotides outside the gene matches: 10. The germline gives CDR1 SEHNR, CDR2 FQNEAQ (reference sequence). CDR3 loop: CATGDRGRTFF. The CDR3 DNA follows: TGTGCCACCGGCGACAGGGGACGGACTTTCTTT.

This clonotype was observed a handful of times. J is TRBJ1-5 and V is TRBV5-1, with D unclear. From germline, CDR1 is SGHRS and CDR2 YFSETQ. V was shortened by 0 bases and J by 9 bases, with 13 bases between the two germline ends. The CDR3 has 14 residues. The CDR3 region has the DNA TGCGCCAGCAGCTTGGGACCAGAGGGCGGGCCCCAGCATTTT. This translates into CASSLGPEGGPQHF.

The chain is built from TRBV6-5 and TRBJ1-1, with a tentative D call TRBD1 (6 bases). Trimming shortened V by 3 bases and J by 1 base, and 15 bases separated the two germline ends. From germline, CDR1 is MNHEY and CDR2 SVGAGI. This CDR3 has 16 residues. The CDR3 reads CASSYLTRGRNTEAFF. CDR3 coding DNA: TGTGCCAGCAGTTATCTGACCAGGGGCCGGAACACTGAAGCTTTCTTT.

This clonotype was picked up a small number of times. The rearrangement joins TRBV5-5 to TRBJ2-6, with D unclear. Trimming left V 1 base short and J 0 bases short, with 5 bases between. CDR1 is SGHKS, CDR2 YYEKEE, per germline (reference sequence). The CDR3 sequence is 15 residues long. CDR3 sequence reads: CASSLSGSGANVLTF. The DNA for the CDR3 is TGTGCCAGCAGCTTGTCCGGCTCTGGGGCCAACGTCCTGACTTTC.

This chain links TRBV7-2 with TRBJ2-7, with no clear D. Trimming stripped 4 bases from V and 0 bases from J, with 10 bases between. CDR1 SGHTA and CDR2 FQGNSA come from the germline V gene. The CDR3 totals 14 residues. The CDR3 spells CASSWVESSYEQYV. CDR3 nucleotide sequence: TGTGCCAGCAGCTGGGTCGAGAGCTCCTACGAGCAGTACGTC.

This clonotype occurred a few times. This CDR3 is CASSPKGWETQYF. As DNA, the CDR3 is TGTGCCAGCAGCCCCAAAGGATGGGAGACCCAGTACTTC. The rearrangement uses TRBV7-7 and TRBJ2-5; D is undetermined. Germline loops: CDR1 SSHAT, CDR2 FNYEAQ (reference sequence). The CDR3 is made up of 13 amino acids. V lost 5 bases and J lost 5, with 12 bases in between.

Ten or more counts support this clonotype. The J gene is TRBJ2-2, the V gene TRBV11-3, with D hard to call. The CDR3 consists of 13 residues. Germline V gives CDR1 SGHNT, CDR2 YENEEA. Trimming stripped 5 bases from V and 5 bases from J, with 9 bases between. The CDR3, as DNA: TGTGCCAGCAGCCCGATGGGGACCGGGGAGCTGTTTTTT. This encodes CASSPMGTGELFF.

V usage is TRBV5-4 and J usage is TRBJ2-3; no clear D. CDR3 size: 12 residues. Germline-derived CDR1 and CDR2 are SGHNT and YYREEE (reference sequence). Deletions cut 1 base from V and 6 bases from J, with 6 bases between. In nucleotides, the CDR3 is TGTGCCAGCAGCTTGATATTGGATACGCAGTATTTT. As protein: CASSLILDTQYF.

There are many counts of this clonotype. The chain couples TRBV4-2 to TRBJ2-3, with 8 bases matching TRBD2. The CDR3 runs to 16 residues. Germline V CDR1 and CDR2: LGHNA, YNFKEQ. With V trimmed by 0 bases and J by 7 bases, 9 bases remained unmatched. The CDR3 here is CASSQDPSGGANTQYF. Written as DNA, the CDR3 is TGTGCCAGCAGCCAAGATCCCTCCGGGGGGGCGAATACGCAGTATTTT.